Presented here are 14 T cell receptor beta chains from one specimen sequenced in a study of beta chain features in type 1 diabetes. Investigators reverse transcribed all isolated RNA, so they sequenced expressed TCRB transcripts. Profiling relied on immunoSEQ multiplex PCR, and the TCRdb table lists in-frame clones only, not all of them. The table lists 250,000 to 350,000 clones, 13% to 15% of them singletons. Specimen: central memory CD4+ T cells from blood. The source of these receptors is a man aged 25-45 years in good health.

The CDR3 DNA reads as TGTGCCAGCAGCCAAACCCAGAGTGGGGAGACCCAGTACTTC. Its protein is CASSQTQSGETQYF. The V gene is TRBV7-2, the J gene TRBJ2-5; D is unresolved. From germline, CDR1 is SGHTA and CDR2 FQGNSA. CDR3 size: 14 residues. Between the trimmed V and J ends, which lost 5 bases and 5 bases, there was a span of 15 bases.

This clone was seen more than once but under ten times. V usage is TRBV5-1 and J usage is TRBJ1-2, with a weak D call TRBD1 (5 bases). Germline assignment: CDR1 SGHRS and CDR2 YFSETQ. CDR3 length: 17 residues. Trimming removed 4 bases at V and 4 bases at J, with 23 bases between. Written as DNA, the CDR3 is TGCGCCAGCAGCCCGGGACTTTCTTCGTCATGGGGCTATGGCTACACCTTC. Protein sequence: CASSPGLSSSWGYGYTF. Using reference TRBV5-1 and TRBJ1-2 for the parts outside the CDR3, the full variable domain is KAGVTQTPRYLIKTRGQQVTLSCSPISGHRSVSWYQQTPGQGLQFLFEYFSETQRNKGNFPGRFSGRQFSNSRSEMNVSTLELGDSALYLCASSPGLSSSWGYGYTFGSGTRLTVV.

This clone was detected a few times. This rearrangement joins TRBV11-3 to TRBJ2-1, with 14 bases fitting TRBD2. The germline V gene has CDR1 SGHNT and CDR2 YENEEA. V lost 5 bases, J lost 4 bases, and 4 bases stayed unmatched. The CDR3 is made up of 16 amino acids. The CDR3 sequence: CASSRGTSGGYNEQFF. The CDR3 region has the DNA TGTGCCAGCAGCCGGGGGACTAGCGGGGGATACAATGAGCAGTTCTTC.

The V and J genes are TRBV27 and TRBJ2-4; D is uncertain. With 4 bases removed from V and 0 bases from J, the gap between germline ends came to 10 bases. The CDR3 is made up of 15 amino acids. Germline CDR1 reads MNHEY; CDR2 reads SMNVEV (reference sequence). The CDR3 spells CASSSPVGAKNIQYF. The CDR3 coding sequence is TGTGCCAGCAGTTCCCCGGTGGGAGCCAAAAACATTCAGTACTTC.

V gene TRBV5-1 combines with J gene TRBJ1-2; 7 bases fit TRBD1. CDR3 length: 12 residues. CDR1 and CDR2 (germline): SGHRS, YFSETQ. J lost 8 bases, V lost 3 bases, and 4 bases had no gene match. The CDR3 here is CASSSTGKGYTF. CDR3 DNA sequence: TGCGCCAGCAGCTCGACAGGGAAAGGCTACACCTTC.

This clone was found many times. DNA for the CDR3: TGTGCCAGCAGCTTGGGGGGACTAGCGTATAGCTCCTACAATGAGCAGTTCTTC. This sequence encodes CASSLGGLAYSSYNEQFF. The rearrangement uses TRBV5-5 and TRBJ2-1, with 10 bases that match TRBD2. The CDR3 spans 18 residues. Looked up from germline, CDR1 is SGHKS and CDR2 is YYEKEE (reference sequence). J lost 0 bases, V lost 0 bases, and 6 bases had no gene match.

V usage is TRBV7-2 and J usage is TRBJ1-2, with 11 bases aligning to TRBD1. This CDR3 comprises 13 residues. V lost 6 bases and J lost 6; bases outside the gene matches: 3. Germline CDR1 and CDR2: SGHTA and FQGNSA. The CDR3 DNA reads TGTGCCAGCAGGAGGACAGGGGGCCATGGCTACACCTTC. Its protein is CASRRTGGHGYTF.

The chain is built from TRBV14 and TRBJ2-2; no reliable D call. This CDR3 is 13 amino acids long. Germline lookup yields CDR1 SGHDN and CDR2 FVKESK. Between the trimmed V and J ends, which lost 1 base and 5 bases, there was a span of 5 bases. The CDR3 DNA sequence: TGTGCCAGCAGCCAAGTGGAAACCGGGGAGCTGTTTTTT. The encoded protein is CASSQVETGELFF. Complete variable domain (other parts from reference TRBV14 and TRBJ2-2): EAGVTQFPSHSVIEKGQTVTLRCDPISGHDNLYWYRRVMGKEIKFLLHFVKESKQDESGMPNNRFLAERTGGTYSTLKVQPAELEDSGVYFCASSQVETGELFFGEGSRLTVL.

V is TRBV6-5 and J is TRBJ1-6, with 7 bases identical to TRBD1. Trimming took 8 bases from V and 7 from J; bases not matched to a gene: 5. Germline-derived CDR1 and CDR2 are MNHEY and SVGAGI. There are 13 residues in the CDR3. CDR3 sequence (DNA): TGTGCCAGCCAGAAGACAGGGAATTCACCCCTCCACTTT. This sequence encodes CASQKTGNSPLHF.

This clone was recorded a few times. The gene calls are TRBV5-1 and TRBJ2-1; 9 bases are a match to TRBD1. This CDR3 comprises 16 residues. With V trimmed by 2 bases and J by 4 bases, 7 bases remained unmatched. Looked up from germline, CDR1 is SGHRS and CDR2 is YFSETQ. CDR3 region: CASSLKQGASYNEQFF. The CDR3 bases are TGCGCCAGCAGCTTAAAACAGGGGGCTTCGTACAATGAGCAGTTCTTC.

This clone was counted only a few times. J is TRBJ2-5 and V is TRBV9; D is possibly TRBD2 (7 bases). The CDR3 sequence is 15 residues long. V was clipped by 3 bases and J by 1 base, with 13 bases between them. Germline V gene data show CDR1 as SGDLS and CDR2 as YYNGEE. The CDR3 sequence: CASSAWGGLQETQYF. Written as DNA, the CDR3 is TGTGCCAGCAGCGCTTGGGGGGGGCTCCAAGAGACCCAGTACTTC. Filled out from reference TRBV9 and TRBJ2-5, the complete variable domain reads DSGVTQTPKHLITATGQRVTLRCSPRSGDLSVYWYQQSLDQGLQFLIQYYNGEERAKGNILERFSAQQFPDLHSELNLSSLELGDSALYFCASSAWGGLQETQYFGPGTRLLVL.

This chain joins TRBV4-3 and TRBJ1-3; D gene unclear. The CDR3 consists of 13 residues. Germline assignment: CDR1 LGHNA and CDR2 YSLEER. Trimming removed 1 base from V and 4 bases from J, with 5 bases in between. The DNA of the CDR3 is TGCGCCAGCAGCCAAGGGAGAGGAAACACCATATATTTT. This codes for CASSQGRGNTIYF.

This clone turned up a few times. The V and J genes are TRBV5-4 and TRBJ1-3; 9 nucleotides align to TRBD1. CDR3 length: 15 residues. V was pared by 4 bases and J by 2 bases, with 4 bases of the junction left unmatched. The germline gives CDR1 SGHNT, CDR2 YYREEE (reference sequence). The CDR3 sequence is CASSAGTGPGNTIYF. DNA for the CDR3: TGTGCCAGCAGCGCCGGGACAGGGCCTGGAAACACCATATATTTT.

This clone was counted a few times. V gene TRBV7-9 combines with J gene TRBJ2-7; no clear D. This CDR3 is 14 amino acids long. Germline lookup yields CDR1 SEHNR and CDR2 FQNEAQ (reference sequence). V lost 5 bases and J lost 10, with 21 bases in between. CDR3 in DNA: TGTGCCAGCAGCGACCGAAGTAGGTATGGGGAACAGTACTTC. Its translation is CASSDRSRYGEQYF.